This is a list of T cell receptor beta chains from one sample in a study of regulatory T cells in long-lasting Graves disease. TCRdb reanalysed the multiplex PCR reads using MiXCR and keeps one entry per CDR3 protein. The data show about 440,000 distinct CDR3 sequences, about 15% seen once. These data were also reused for a study on T cells in Graves' hyperthyroidism and ophthalmopathy.

Specimen: peripheral blood mononuclear cells (PBMCs), collected at new diagnosis, from a patient treated with antithyroid drugs. The receptors were gathered from a woman aged 25 to 39 with Graves disease. Both conserved end residues are part of each CDR3. The order of the fields is D gene, CDR3 length, V gene, clone size, J gene, CDR3 DNA, CDR3 protein. D genes are given only for firm matches. Clone size, where shown, is once, few, many, or a class for clones that have expanded.

D: .; length: 15; V: TRBV27; size: many; J: TRBJ2-1; DNA: TGTGCCAGCACCCCCCCAATTTCCTCGAACAATGAGCAGTTCTTC; CDR3: CASTPPISSNNEQFF
D: TRBD2; length: 16; V: TRBV12-3/TRBV12-4; size: .; J: TRBJ2-1; DNA: TGTGCCAGCAGTTCAGGCTCTAGCGGGAGCGGGAATGAGCAGTTCTTC; CDR3: CASSSGSSGSGNEQFF
D: .; length: 14; V: TRBV4-1; size: .; J: TRBJ1-2; DNA: TGCGCCAGCAGCCAAGATACCGGGACTACAGGCTACACCTTC; CDR3: CASSQDTGTTGYTF
D: .; length: 11; V: TRBV3-1; size: many; J: TRBJ1-2; DNA: TGTGCCAGCAGCAGGGGGTATGGCTACACCTTC; CDR3: CASSRGYGYTF
D: TRBD1; length: 16; V: TRBV5-1; size: many; J: TRBJ2-7; DNA: TGCGCCAGCAGCTGGTCCGGACAGGGGGGTTTCTACGAGCAGTACTTC; CDR3: CASSWSGQGGFYEQYF
D: .; length: 13; V: TRBV29-1; size: many; J: TRBJ2-3; DNA: TGCAGCGTTGCGAGGGGGAGGGCAGATACGCAGTATTTT; CDR3: CSVARGRADTQYF
D: .; length: 17; V: TRBV20-1; size: many; J: TRBJ1-1; DNA: TGCAGTGCTACCAGGCTAAAGGGGGATTATGAAGGCACTGAAGCTTTCTTT; CDR3: CSATRLKGDYEGTEAFF
D: TRBD2; length: 18; V: TRBV4-1; size: many; J: TRBJ2-3; DNA: TGCGCCAGCAGCCCCCTCGGGGTAGCGGGAACTAGCACAGATACGCAGTATTTT; CDR3: CASSPLGVAGTSTDTQYF
D: .; length: 11; V: TRBV30; size: many; J: TRBJ2-2; DNA: TGTGCCTGGAAAAACACCGGGGAGCTGTTTTTT; CDR3: CAWKNTGELFF
D: .; length: 14; V: TRBV20-1; size: few; J: TRBJ2-1; DNA: TGCAGTGCATACCACGGGACCCTACAAAATGAGCAGTTCTTC; CDR3: CSAYHGTLQNEQFF
D: TRBD1; length: 15; V: TRBV6-5; size: many; J: TRBJ1-2; DNA: TGTGCCAGCAGTTACTCGCGACAGGGGCGGATGGGCTACACCTTC; CDR3: CASSYSRQGRMGYTF
D: .; length: 14; V: TRBV7-7; size: many; J: TRBJ2-3; DNA: TGTGCCAGCAGCCCACGACTAGGACCCGATACGCAGTATTTT; CDR3: CASSPRLGPDTQYF
D: .; length: 13; V: TRBV6-1; size: few; J: TRBJ2-5; DNA: TGTGCCAGCAGGACAGTTCCCCAAGAGACCCAGTACTTC; CDR3: CASRTVPQETQYF
D: TRBD2; length: 16; V: TRBV6-2/TRBV6-3; size: many; J: TRBJ2-5; DNA: TGTGCCAGCAGTTACTCGACTAGCGGGAGTCATGAGACCCAGTACTTC; CDR3: CASSYSTSGSHETQYF
D: .; length: 15; V: TRBV9; size: many; J: TRBJ2-7; DNA: TGTGCCAGCAGCGTAGGGGAAGCGCCTTCCTACGAGCAGTACTTC; CDR3: CASSVGEAPSYEQYF
D: .; length: 14; V: TRBV7-8; size: many; J: TRBJ1-5; DNA: TGTGCCAGCAGCCTGGGGCAGACATATCAGCCCCAGCATTTT; CDR3: CASSLGQTYQPQHF
D: .; length: 15; V: TRBV13; size: many; J: TRBJ2-7; DNA: TGTGCCAGCAGCTCCCAGGACACCAGGTCCTACGAGCAGTACTTC; CDR3: CASSSQDTRSYEQYF
D: TRBD2; length: 16; V: TRBV3-1; size: many; J: TRBJ2-3; DNA: TGTGCCAGCAGCCAGCCTGCGGGAGGGCCGACAGATACGCAGTATTTT; CDR3: CASSQPAGGPTDTQYF
D: .; length: 17; V: TRBV5-1; size: .; J: TRBJ2-3; DNA: TGCGCCAGCAGCTTGGGAGGGCTCCCTGGAGGCAGAGATACGCAGTATTTT; CDR3: CASSLGGLPGGRDTQYF
D: TRBD2; length: 16; V: TRBV7-2; size: many; J: TRBJ2-3; DNA: TGTGCCAGCAGCTGGGAGCGGGAGGTGGGCACAGATACGCAGTATTTT; CDR3: CASSWEREVGTDTQYF
D: .; length: 12; V: TRBV18; size: many; J: TRBJ1-2; DNA: TGTGCCAGCTCACCACGAGCGGATGGCTACACCTTC; CDR3: CASSPRADGYTF
D: TRBD1; length: 13; V: TRBV4-2; size: many; J: TRBJ1-1; DNA: TGTGCCAGCAGCCGCGACAGGGACACTGAAGCTTTCTTT; CDR3: CASSRDRDTEAFF
D: .; length: 17; V: TRBV3-1; size: many; J: TRBJ2-7; DNA: TGTGCCAGCAGCGACAGGAGGCGGGAGTGGCCCTTTTACGAGCAGTACTTC; CDR3: CASSDRRREWPFYEQYF
D: TRBD2; length: 19; V: TRBV7-2; size: many; J: TRBJ2-7; DNA: TGTGCCAGCAGCTTACAAAAGACTAGCGGGAGTAGTTGGGCTGGCGAGCAGTACTTC; CDR3: CASSLQKTSGSSWAGEQYF
D: TRBD1; length: 14; V: TRBV11-2; size: many; J: TRBJ2-7; DNA: TGTGCCAGCAGCTTTAGTGGACAGGGCTACGAGCAGTACTTC; CDR3: CASSFSGQGYEQYF
D: TRBD1; length: 15; V: TRBV5-1; size: once; J: TRBJ1-2; DNA: TGCGCCAGCAGCCCCGGGGCAGGGGGCTACTATGGCTACACCTTC; CDR3: CASSPGAGGYYGYTF
D: .; length: 13; V: TRBV6-1; size: many; J: TRBJ1-5; DNA: TGTGCCAGCACCACGGCCGGGGGTCAGCCCCAGCATTTT; CDR3: CASTTAGGQPQHF
D: .; length: 14; V: TRBV20-1; size: many; J: TRBJ2-7; DNA: TGCAGTGCTAGAGATCCCCAGGGTCGGGCCGAGCAGTACTTC; CDR3: CSARDPQGRAEQYF
D: TRBD2; length: 15; V: TRBV5-6; size: few; J: TRBJ2-7; DNA: TGTGCCAGCAGCTTGGGGCCGGGGGGGAGATACGAGCAGTACTTC; CDR3: CASSLGPGGRYEQYF
D: .; length: 15; V: TRBV27; size: .; J: TRBJ2-3; DNA: TGTGCCAGCAGTTTAGAACGGGGGATGGCGGATACGCAGTATTTT; CDR3: CASSLERGMADTQYF
D: TRBD2; length: 17; V: TRBV27; size: .; J: TRBJ2-3; DNA: TGTGCCAGCAGTTGGACTAGCGGGGGGGGGGATACAGATACGCAGTATTTT; CDR3: CASSWTSGGGDTDTQYF
D: .; length: 15; V: TRBV7-2; size: many; J: TRBJ2-3; DNA: TGTGCCAGCAGCCAACGACTAGTCGGCACAGATACGCAGTATTTT; CDR3: CASSQRLVGTDTQYF
D: TRBD1; length: 18; V: TRBV3-1; size: .; J: TRBJ1-3; DNA: TGTGCCAGCAGCCAATGGGACAGGAGAGTGAGCTCTGGAAACACCATATATTTT; CDR3: CASSQWDRRVSSGNTIYF
D: .; length: 18; V: TRBV6-5; size: once; J: TRBJ2-7; DNA: TGTGCCAGCAGTTATTCCGATCCGGGTTCGGGGCAGCCCTACGAGCAGTACTTC; CDR3: CASSYSDPGSGQPYEQYF